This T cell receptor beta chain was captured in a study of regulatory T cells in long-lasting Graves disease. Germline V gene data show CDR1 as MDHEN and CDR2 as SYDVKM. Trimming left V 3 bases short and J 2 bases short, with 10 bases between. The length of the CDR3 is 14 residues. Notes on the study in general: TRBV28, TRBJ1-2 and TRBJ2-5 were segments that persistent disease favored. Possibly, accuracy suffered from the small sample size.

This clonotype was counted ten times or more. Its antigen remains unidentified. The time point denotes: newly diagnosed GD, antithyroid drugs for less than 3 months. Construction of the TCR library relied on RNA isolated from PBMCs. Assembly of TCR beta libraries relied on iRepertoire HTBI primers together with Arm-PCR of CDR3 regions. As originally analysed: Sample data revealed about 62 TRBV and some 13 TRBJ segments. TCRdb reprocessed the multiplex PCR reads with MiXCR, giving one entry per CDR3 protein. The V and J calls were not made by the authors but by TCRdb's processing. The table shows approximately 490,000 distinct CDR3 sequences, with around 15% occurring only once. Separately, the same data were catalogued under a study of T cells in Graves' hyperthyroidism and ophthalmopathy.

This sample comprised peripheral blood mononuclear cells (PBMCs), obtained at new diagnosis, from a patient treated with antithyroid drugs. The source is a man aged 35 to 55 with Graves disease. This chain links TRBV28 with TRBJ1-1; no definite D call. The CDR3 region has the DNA TGTGCCAGCAGTTTGGCAGGCGTTAACACTGAAGCTTTCTTT. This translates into CASSLAGVNTEAFF.